What follows is one TCR beta chain and its context. These data come from a study of blood T cell repertoires in COVID-19. V lost 6 bases and J lost 1, with 19 bases in between. Germline CDR1 is MNHEY and CDR2 is SMNVEV (reference sequence). This CDR3 is built from 16 residues. Methods used by the authors: Reference gene primer amplification in the assay estimated nucleated cell counts. Clones were read by immunoSEQ multiplex PCR, and TCRdb kept only the in-frame ones, dropping some. That table furnishes V, J and clone size, whereas the DNA furnished D and trimming. The sample holds about 190,000 clones, roughly 82% seen once. Recruitment covered about 26 US areas and drew participants whose ages spanned roughly 18 to 90 years. Each participant's cohort was designated according to participant-reported clinical history.

V gene TRBV27 combines with J gene TRBJ2-7; possible D gene TRBD1, 6 bases. Source material: PBMCs or T cells enriched from blood (not recorded which). The TCR was taken from a man aged 35-49 years with acute COVID-19. CDR3 sequence reads: CASRPGGSLTSYEQYF. The DNA for the CDR3 is TGTGCCAGCAGACCTGGGGGCAGCCTAACTTCCTACGAGCAGTACTTC.